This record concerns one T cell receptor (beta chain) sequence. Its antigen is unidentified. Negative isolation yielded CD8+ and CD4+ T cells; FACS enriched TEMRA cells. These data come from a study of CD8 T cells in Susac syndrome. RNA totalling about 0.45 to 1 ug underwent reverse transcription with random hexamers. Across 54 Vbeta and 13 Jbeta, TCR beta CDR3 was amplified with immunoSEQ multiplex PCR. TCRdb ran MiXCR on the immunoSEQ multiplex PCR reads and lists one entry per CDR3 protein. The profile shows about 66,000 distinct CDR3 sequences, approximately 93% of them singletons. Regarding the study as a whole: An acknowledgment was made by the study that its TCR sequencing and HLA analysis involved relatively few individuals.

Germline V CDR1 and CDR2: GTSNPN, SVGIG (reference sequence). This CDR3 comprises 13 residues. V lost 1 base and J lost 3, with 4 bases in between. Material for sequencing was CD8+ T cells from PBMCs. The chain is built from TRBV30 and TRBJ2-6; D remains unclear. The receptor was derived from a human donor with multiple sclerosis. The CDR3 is CAWSDYGANVLTF. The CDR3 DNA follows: TGTGCCTGGAGTGACTATGGGGCCAACGTCCTGACTTTC.